What follows describes a single T cell receptor beta chain. The target antigen is unknown. This CDR3 contains 15 residues. The V gene's germline CDR1 is MNHNS and CDR2 SASEGT. V gave up 4 bases and J gave up 2 bases; unmatched junction bases: 6. Libraries were prepared by immunoSEQ multiplex PCR; TCRdb keeps only in-frame clonotypes and omits some of them. Among roughly 60,000 clones listed, 85% to 95% were seen once. The data are from a study of siplizumab effects on memory and regulatory T cells. General study results and limits: Few alloreactive clones mapped to unstimulated subsets. Treatment with siplizumab left mappable alloreactive CD4+ clones averaging roughly 69% Treg-derived, compared with approximately 25% in controls. Suppressive capability of dividing Tregs from siplizumab cultures went unverified.

The chain joins TRBV6-1 to TRBJ2-7, with TRBD1 matching 9 bases. The source material was CD8+ T cells sorted from blood. This receptor was identified in a human donor in good health. Here the CDR3 DNA reads TGTGCCAGCAGTGTCCGGGACAGGGAGCCCTACGAGCAGTACTTC. Encoded protein: CASSVRDREPYEQYF.